A selection of T cell receptor beta chains follows, all from one sample in a study of CD8 T cells in Susac syndrome. TCRdb reprocessed the immunoSEQ multiplex PCR reads with MiXCR, giving one entry per CDR3 protein. Of 90,000 to 150,000 distinct CDR3 sequences in the sample, roughly 94% were seen once. The sequencing input was CD4+ T cells from PBMCs. These receptors all come from a human donor in good health. The CDR3 runs from the conserved cysteine through the conserved F or W. Each record gives: J gene, V gene, D gene, clone size, CDR3 protein, CDR3 DNA. D genes are given only for firm matches. Size values are once, few and many counts, or a class for expanded clones, and some rows have none.

TRBJ2-5,TRBV19,-,-,CASSMNSQETQYF,TGTGCCAGTAGTATGAACAGCCAAGAGACCCAGTACTTC
TRBJ1-1,TRBV28,TRBD1,once,CASSLAGTGWTEAFF,TGTGCCAGCAGTTTAGCCGGGACAGGGTGGACTGAAGCTTTCTTT
TRBJ2-7,TRBV5-1,-,-,CASSLARTDTYEQYF,TGCGCCAGCAGCTTGGCCAGGACAGATACCTACGAGCAGTACTTC
TRBJ2-7,TRBV10-3,-,-,CAISSTGIEQYF,TGTGCCATCAGTTCCACGGGAATCGAGCAGTACTTC
TRBJ1-2,TRBV7-8,-,-,CASSLTEANYGYTF,TGTGCCAGCAGCTTGACGGAAGCTAACTATGGCTACACCTTC
TRBJ2-7,TRBV5-1,-,-,CASSLGAGKSDEQYF,TGCGCCAGCAGCTTGGGGGCAGGGAAAAGCGACGAGCAGTACTTC
TRBJ2-7,TRBV4-2,-,-,CASSQIGLGPEQYF,TGTGCCAGCAGCCAGATAGGTTTGGGTCCCGAGCAGTACTTC
TRBJ2-7,TRBV6-5,-,-,CASSYGFFEQYF,TGTGCCAGCAGTTACGGGTTCTTCGAGCAGTACTTC
TRBJ2-1,TRBV20-1,TRBD2,-,CSARDEIGLAGGEQFF,TGCAGTGCTAGAGATGAAATTGGACTAGCGGGAGGGGAGCAGTTCTTC
TRBJ2-7,TRBV18,-,-,CASSLSGTSYEQYF,TGTGCCAGCTCACTTTCCGGGACCTCCTACGAGCAGTACTTC
TRBJ2-7,TRBV5-4,TRBD1,-,CASSLGGTGKDEQYF,TGTGCCAGCAGCTTGGGCGGGACAGGGAAGGACGAGCAGTACTTC
TRBJ2-3,TRBV7-3,-,-,CASSITSASRTQYF,TGTGCCAGCAGCATCACGAGCGCCAGTCGTACGCAGTATTTT
TRBJ2-3,TRBV9,TRBD2,-,CASSASGRDTDTQYF,TGTGCCAGCAGCGCAAGCGGGAGGGACACAGATACGCAGTATTTT
TRBJ2-2,TRBV18,-,-,CASSPNVDGLKILNTGELFF,TGTGCCAGCTCACCAAACGTGGACGGTCTTAAAATCCTAAACACCGGGGAGCTGTTTTTT
TRBJ1-5,TRBV6-1,-,-,CASSVHSTNQPQHF,TGTGCCAGCAGCGTACACAGCACTAATCAGCCCCAGCATTTT
TRBJ1-1,TRBV3-1,-,-,CASSQSGRQTEAFF,TGTGCCAGCAGCCAGTCTGGGAGGCAAACTGAAGCTTTCTTT
TRBJ2-7,TRBV19,-,-,CASSLLTGILPYEQYF,TGTGCCAGTAGCCTCCTGACCGGGATCCTTCCCTACGAGCAGTACTTC
TRBJ2-1,TRBV28,TRBD2,-,CASSPYASGKRPRSSEQFF,TGTGCCAGCAGCCCTTATGCTAGCGGGAAAAGACCCCGGAGCTCTGAGCAGTTCTTC
TRBJ1-5,TRBV19,-,-,CASTVVTGQPQHF,TGTGCCAGTACCGTCGTGACAGGTCAGCCCCAGCATTTT
TRBJ2-7,TRBV3-1,-,-,CASSRGPGEQYF,TGTGCCAGCAGCCGCGGACCAGGGGAGCAGTACTTC
TRBJ1-1,TRBV29-1,-,-,CSVETQGRHTEAFF,TGCAGCGTTGAAACGCAGGGTAGGCACACTGAAGCTTTCTTT
TRBJ2-7,TRBV20-1,TRBD2,-,CSAAGLNYEQYF,TGCAGTGCAGCGGGACTCAACTACGAGCAGTACTTC
TRBJ1-1,TRBV23-1,-,once,CASRPPGPLGTEAFF,TGCGCCAGCAGGCCCCCGGGCCCTCTGGGCACTGAAGCTTTCTTT
TRBJ1-2,TRBV11-2,-,-,CASSLEQAYGYTF,TGTGCCAGCAGCTTAGAGCAGGCCTATGGCTACACCTTC
TRBJ1-5,TRBV28,-,-,CASSLPSNQPQHF,TGTGCCAGCAGTTTGCCAAGCAATCAGCCCCAGCATTTT
TRBJ2-7,TRBV29-1,-,-,CSVVGTGSSSYEQYF,TGCAGCGTTGTGGGTACAGGTTCAAGCTCCTACGAGCAGTACTTC
TRBJ2-1,TRBV14,-,-,CASRGTLPYNEQFF,TGTGCCAGCCGGGGGACCCTTCCCTACAATGAGCAGTTCTTC
TRBJ2-1,TRBV6-5,-,-,CASSHSGYRVGTYNEQFF,TGTGCCAGCAGTCATTCGGGTTACAGGGTGGGGACATACAATGAGCAGTTCTTC
TRBJ1-1,TRBV5-1,TRBD1,-,CASSLPRQGADTEAFF,TGCGCCAGCAGCTTGCCCCGACAGGGGGCAGACACTGAAGCTTTCTTT
TRBJ2-3,TRBV6-5,TRBD2,-,CASSYAGLGERTQYF,TGTGCCAGCAGTTACGCCGGACTAGGTGAACGTACGCAGTATTTT
TRBJ1-2,TRBV2,-,-,CASSEFGVSYGYTF,TGTGCCAGCAGTGAATTTGGGGTTTCCTATGGCTACACCTTC
TRBJ2-5,TRBV20-1,-,-,CSARVGVGQETQYF,TGCAGTGCTAGGGTCGGAGTGGGGCAAGAGACCCAGTACTTC
TRBJ2-1,TRBV7-9,TRBD2,-,CASSPGLADYNEQFF,TGTGCCAGCAGCCCCGGACTAGCGGACTACAATGAGCAGTTCTTC
TRBJ2-5,TRBV6-1,TRBD1,-,CASSEGGGRETQYF,TGTGCCAGCAGTGAAGGAGGGGGCCGAGAGACCCAGTACTTC
TRBJ1-2,TRBV6-6,TRBD1,-,CATPGQGEYGYTF,TGTGCCACTCCGGGACAGGGGGAATATGGCTACACCTTC
TRBJ2-2,TRBV7-3,-,-,CASSLDGTNTGELFF,TGTGCCAGCAGCTTAGACGGCACGAACACCGGGGAGCTGTTTTTT
TRBJ2-2,TRBV24-1,-,-,CATSDLITGELFF,TGTGCCACCAGTGATTTGATCACCGGGGAGCTGTTTTTT
TRBJ2-1,TRBV13,TRBD2,-,CASSFGLAGGEDNEQFF,TGTGCCAGCAGCTTCGGACTAGCGGGAGGGGAGGACAATGAGCAGTTCTTC